This T cell receptor beta chain was recovered during a study of regulatory T cells in long-lasting Graves disease. Whole-study context: Antithyroid drug intake by newly diagnosed Graves' patients had lasted under 3 months.

The sample's time point: newly diagnosed GD, antithyroid drugs for less than 3 months. The TCR library used RNA extracted from PBMCs. An endocrinology department in Xi'an, China, recruited the patients. CDR1 and CDR2 (germline): SGHTA, FQGTGA. This CDR3 contains 14 residues. Unmatched junction bases numbered 6, after V lost 4 bases and J lost 6 bases. Building the TCR beta libraries relied on iRepertoire HTBI primers, and CDR3 regions underwent Arm-PCR. TCRdb fed the multiplex PCR reads into MiXCR, producing one record per CDR3 protein. This table holds some 250,000 distinct CDR3 sequences, approximately 20% found once. This clonotype showed up many times.

This TCR derives from a female donor with Graves disease. The chain joins TRBV7-3 to TRBJ1-5, with 7 bases fitting TRBD1. This material consisted of peripheral blood mononuclear cells (PBMCs), taken at new diagnosis, from a patient treated with antithyroid drugs. The CDR3 region is CASSSRQGGQPQHF. CDR3 coding DNA: TGTGCCAGCAGCTCGCGACAGGGAGGTCAGCCCCAGCATTTT.